One T cell receptor beta chain is described in this entry. Antigen unknown. The record originates from a study of PD-1 blockade in classical Hodgkin lymphoma. Study-wide results and limits: Patients newly diagnosed and complete responders had comparable baseline diversity.

This table comes from immunoSEQ multiplex PCR, and its TCRdb copy is limited to in-frame clones, with some not included. The sample consists of about 23,000 clones, roughly 90% of them appearing once. Indicated time point: cycle 4 day 1 (C4D1), after five to seven weeks of nivolumab. Exposure to brentuximab vedotin varied, and each patient had relapsed following autologous stem cell transplantation. The clonotype originates from a human donor with classical Hodgkin lymphoma. Here the sequenced sample was peripheral blood mononuclear cells (PBMCs), taken before the fourth cycle of nivolumab.

CDR3 nucleotides: TGTGCTAGTGGTTTGGTAAGGGGGAGCGCCTACAATGAGCAGTTCTTC. Residues: CASGLVRGSAYNEQFF. The chain carries TRBV12-5 and TRBJ2-1, with D perhaps matching TRBD1 (6 bases). The ends were cut back, 0 bases at V and 2 bases at J, with 11 bases in the middle. The germline CDR1 and CDR2 sequences are LGHNT and FRNRAP. The length of the CDR3 is 16 residues.